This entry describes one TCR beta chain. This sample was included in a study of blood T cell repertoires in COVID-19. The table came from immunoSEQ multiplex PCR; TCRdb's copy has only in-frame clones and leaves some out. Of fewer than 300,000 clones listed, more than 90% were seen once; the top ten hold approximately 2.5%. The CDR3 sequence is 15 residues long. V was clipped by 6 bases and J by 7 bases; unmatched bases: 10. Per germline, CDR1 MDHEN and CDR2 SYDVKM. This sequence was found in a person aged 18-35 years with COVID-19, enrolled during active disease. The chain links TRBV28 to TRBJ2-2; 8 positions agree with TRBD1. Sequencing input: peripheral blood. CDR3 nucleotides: TGTGCCAGCAGCCCTATCAGGGGGCTGAACGGGGAGCTGTTTTTT. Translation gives CASSPIRGLNGELFF.